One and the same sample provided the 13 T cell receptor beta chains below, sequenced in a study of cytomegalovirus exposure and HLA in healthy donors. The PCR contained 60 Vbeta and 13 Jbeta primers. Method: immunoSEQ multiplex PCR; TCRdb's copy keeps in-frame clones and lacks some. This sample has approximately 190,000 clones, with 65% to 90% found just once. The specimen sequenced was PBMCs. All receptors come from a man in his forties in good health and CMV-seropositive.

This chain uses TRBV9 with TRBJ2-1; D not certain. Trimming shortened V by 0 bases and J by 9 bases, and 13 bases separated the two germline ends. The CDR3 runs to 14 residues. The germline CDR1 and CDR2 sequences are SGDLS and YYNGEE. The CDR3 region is CASSVETSSGEQFF. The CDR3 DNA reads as TGTGCCAGCAGCGTAGAGACTTCCAGTGGTGAGCAGTTCTTC.

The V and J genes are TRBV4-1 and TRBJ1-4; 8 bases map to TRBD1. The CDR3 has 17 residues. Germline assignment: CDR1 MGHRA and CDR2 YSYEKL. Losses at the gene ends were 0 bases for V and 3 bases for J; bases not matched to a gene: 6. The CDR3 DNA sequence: TGCGCCAGCAGCCAAGAGTACCAACAGGGGGCTAATGAAAAACTGTTTTTT. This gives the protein CASSQEYQQGANEKLFF.

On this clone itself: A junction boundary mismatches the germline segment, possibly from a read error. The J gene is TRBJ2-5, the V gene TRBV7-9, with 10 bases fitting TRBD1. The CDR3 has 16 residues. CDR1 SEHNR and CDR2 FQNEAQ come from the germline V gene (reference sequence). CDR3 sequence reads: CSSSLGDRGPGETQYF. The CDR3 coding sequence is TGTTCCAGCAGCTTAGGAGACAGGGGGCCGGGGGAGACCCAGTACTTC.

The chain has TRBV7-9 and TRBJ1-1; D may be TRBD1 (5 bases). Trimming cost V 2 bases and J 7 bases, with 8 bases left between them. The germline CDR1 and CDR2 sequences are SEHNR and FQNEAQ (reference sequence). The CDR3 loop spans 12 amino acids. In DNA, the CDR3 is TGTGCCAGCAGCTTACAGGGCGGTGAAGCTTTCTTT. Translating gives CASSLQGGEAFF. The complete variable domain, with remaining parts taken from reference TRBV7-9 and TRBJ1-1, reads DTGVSQNPRHKITKRGQNVTFRCDPISEHNRLYWYRQTLGQGPEFLTYFQNEAQLEKSRLLSDRFSAERPKGSFSTLEIQRTEQGDSAMYLCASSLQGGEAFFGQGTRLTVV.

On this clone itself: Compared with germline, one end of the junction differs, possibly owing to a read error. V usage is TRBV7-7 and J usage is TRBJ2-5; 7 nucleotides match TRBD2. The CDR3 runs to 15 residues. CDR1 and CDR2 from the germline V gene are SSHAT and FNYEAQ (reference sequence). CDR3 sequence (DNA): TGTGCTAGCAGCTTAGGCGCGGGGGTAACGGAGACCCAGTACTTC. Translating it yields CASSLGAGVTETQYF.

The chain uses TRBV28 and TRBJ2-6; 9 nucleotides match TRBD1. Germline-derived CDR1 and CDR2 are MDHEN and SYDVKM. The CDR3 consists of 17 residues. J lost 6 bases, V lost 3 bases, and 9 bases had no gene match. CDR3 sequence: CASSFYRGREVANVLTF. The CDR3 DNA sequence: TGTGCCAGCAGTTTTTACAGGGGGCGCGAGGTGGCCAACGTCCTGACTTTC.

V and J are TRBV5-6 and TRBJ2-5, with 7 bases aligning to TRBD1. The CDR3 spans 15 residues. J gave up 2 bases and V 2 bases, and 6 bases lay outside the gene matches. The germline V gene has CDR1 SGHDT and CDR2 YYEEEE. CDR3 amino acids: CASSLINRGQETQYF. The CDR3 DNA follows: TGTGCCAGCAGCTTAATAAACAGGGGACAAGAGACCCAGTACTTC. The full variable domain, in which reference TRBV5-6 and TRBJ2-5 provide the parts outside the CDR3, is DAGVTQSPTHLIKTRGQQVTLRCSPKSGHDTVSWYQQALGQGPQFIFQYYEEEERQRGNFPDRFSGHQFPNYSSELNVNALLLGDSALYLCASSLINRGQETQYFGPGTRLLVL.

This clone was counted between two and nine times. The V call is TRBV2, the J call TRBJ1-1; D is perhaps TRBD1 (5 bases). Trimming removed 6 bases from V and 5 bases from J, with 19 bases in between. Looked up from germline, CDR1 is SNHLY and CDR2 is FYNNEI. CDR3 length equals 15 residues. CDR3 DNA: TGTGCCAGCAGGGGGGGAAGGGGTTTAGGGACTGAAGCTTTCTTT. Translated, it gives CASRGGRGLGTEAFF. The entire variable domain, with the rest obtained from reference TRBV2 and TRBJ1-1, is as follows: EPEVTQTPSHQVTQMGQEVILRCVPISNHLYFYWYRQILGQKVEFLVSFYNNEISEKSEIFDDQFSVERPDGSNFTLKIRSTKLEDSAMYFCASRGGRGLGTEAFFGQGTRLTVV.

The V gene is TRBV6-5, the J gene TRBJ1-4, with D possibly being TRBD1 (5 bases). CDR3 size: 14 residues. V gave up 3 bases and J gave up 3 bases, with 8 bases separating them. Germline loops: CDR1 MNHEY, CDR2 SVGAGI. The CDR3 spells CASSYSGPNEKLFF. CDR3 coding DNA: TGTGCCAGCAGTTATTCAGGGCCTAATGAAAAACTGTTTTTT.

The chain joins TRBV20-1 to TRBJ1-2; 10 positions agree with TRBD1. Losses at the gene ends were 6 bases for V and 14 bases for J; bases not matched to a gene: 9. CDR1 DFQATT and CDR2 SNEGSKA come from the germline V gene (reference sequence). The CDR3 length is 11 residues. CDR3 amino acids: CSAWTGGRRTF. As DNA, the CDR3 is TGCAGTGCCTGGACAGGGGGAAGGAGAACCTTC.

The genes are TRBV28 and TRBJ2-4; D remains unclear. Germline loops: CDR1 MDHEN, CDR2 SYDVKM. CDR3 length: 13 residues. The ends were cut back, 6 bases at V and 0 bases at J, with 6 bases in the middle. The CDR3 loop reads CASRSLAKNIQYF. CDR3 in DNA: TGTGCCAGCAGATCTTTAGCCAAAAACATTCAGTACTTC.

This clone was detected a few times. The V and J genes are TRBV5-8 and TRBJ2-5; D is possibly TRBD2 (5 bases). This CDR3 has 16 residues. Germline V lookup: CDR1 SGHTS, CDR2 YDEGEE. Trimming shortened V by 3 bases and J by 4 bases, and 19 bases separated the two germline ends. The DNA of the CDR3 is TGTGCCAGCAGCTCGGTGGAGGAGAGTTATGGAGAGACCCAGTACTTC. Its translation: CASSSVEESYGETQYF.

The CDR3 DNA reads TGCGCCAGCAGTGAGTCCGGGGTCGGATCCAAAAACATTCAGTACTTC. It encodes CASSESGVGSKNIQYF. The chain carries TRBV10-1 and TRBJ2-4, with a tentative D call TRBD2 (5 bases). The germline V gene encodes CDR1 WNHNN and CDR2 SYGVQD (reference sequence). CDR3 length: 16 amino acids. Trimming took 0 bases from V and 2 from J, leaving 11 bases between them.